Presented here are 29 T cell receptor beta chains from one specimen sequenced in a study of T cell changes during pregnancy in multiple sclerosis (dated by TCRdb to about 2019). Library preparation was by the immunoSEQ multiplex PCR assay. The immuneACCESS repertoire file appears here via TCRdb, limited to in-frame rearrangements. These files lack a portion of the clones; in checked studies, under half of the deficit traces to unresolved V genes, and the cause of the others is not known. The sample profile shows tens of thousands of clones; under 95% of them were found once. Roughly 1.4% of the sample goes to the ten largest clones. The sequencing here drew on peripheral blood, taken before pregnancy. Receptor source: a female donor with multiple sclerosis, enrolled in a pregnancy study.

The V gene is TRBV5-1, the J gene TRBJ1-2; TRBD1 might be the D (6 bases). V lost 0 bases to trimming and J lost 1 base, with 16 bases between them. CDR1 is SGHRS and CDR2 is YFSETQ in the germline V gene. CDR3 length: 17 amino acids. CDR3 region: CASSLAGAQGHNYGYTF. CDR3 DNA: TGCGCCAGCAGCTTGGCCGGAGCACAGGGCCATAACTATGGCTACACCTTC.

Comment on this clone: At the DNA level, this CDR3 is encoded by other sequences in the same sample as well. The chain links TRBV19 to TRBJ2-2; 7 nucleotides line up with TRBD2. Germline V CDR1 and CDR2: LNHDA, SQIVND (reference sequence). This CDR3 spans 13 amino acids. V dropped 3 bases and J dropped 5; count of bases not matched to a gene: 0. CDR3 coding DNA: TGTGCCAGTAGTATCGGGGGGACCGGGGAGCTGTTTTTT. It translates to CASSIGGTGELFF.

In this sample, this clone turned up once. This rearrangement joins TRBV2 to TRBJ1-1; D perhaps matches TRBD1 (5 bases). V was cut by 8 bases and J by 0 bases, with 19 bases left in between. Germline assignment: CDR1 SNHLY and CDR2 FYNNEI. The CDR3 has 16 amino acids. CDR3 residues: CASGKKGPGMNTEAFF. Here the CDR3 DNA reads TGTGCCAGCGGAAAGAAGGGGCCAGGCATGAACACTGAAGCTTTCTTT.

As regards this clone: At one end, the junction sequence differs from germline, possibly due to a read error. CDR3 protein: CASSMEGSYQPQHF. The CDR3 nucleotides read TGTGCCAGTAGTATGGAGGGTAGCTATCAGCCCCAGCATTTT. The chain links TRBV19 to TRBJ1-5; D uncertain. Looked up from germline, CDR1 is LNHDA and CDR2 is SQIVND (reference sequence). The CDR3 consists of 14 residues.

The chain combines TRBV23-1 with TRBJ2-4; possible D gene TRBD1, 6 bases. TRBV23-1 is assigned to the ORF class and has an uncertain function. V lost 3 bases to trimming and J lost 1 base, with 13 bases between them. CDR3 length equals 16 residues. CDR3 bases: TGCGCCAGCAGTCATTGTCAGGGGATCGCCAAAAACATTCAGTACTTC. This gives the protein CASSHCQGIAKNIQYF.

The genes are TRBV2 and TRBJ2-5; tentative D call: TRBD2 (5 bases). Germline assignment: CDR1 SNHLY and CDR2 FYNNEI. This CDR3 is built from 14 residues. V lost 8 bases and J 4 bases, leaving 17 bases between the germline ends. The CDR3 DNA is TGTGCCAGCCGCCTCGGTTGGGGAGTAGAGACCCAGTACTTC. Protein product: CASRLGWGVETQYF.

The chain links TRBV6-1 to TRBJ1-5; D not resolved. CDR1 and CDR2 from the germline V gene are MNHNS and SASEGT. V lost 2 bases and J 6 bases, leaving 14 bases between the germline ends. The CDR3 has 15 amino acids. The CDR3 bases are TGTGCCAGCAGTGAACTATCCAGGATTGGTCAGCCCCAGCATTTT. Encoded protein: CASSELSRIGQPQHF.

The chain joins TRBV5-8 to TRBJ2-7; weak D call: TRBD1 (5 bases). V lost 4 bases and J lost 2, with 7 bases in between. Germline V gives CDR1 SGHTS, CDR2 YDEGEE. The CDR3 has 12 amino acids. The CDR3 nucleotides read TGTGCCAGCAGCCCGGACACCTACGAGCAGTACTTC. It yields the protein CASSPDTYEQYF. Looking up the rest from reference TRBV5-8 and TRBJ2-7 gives the full variable domain: EAGVTQSPTHLIKTRGQQATLRCSPISGHTSVYWYQQALGLGLQFLLWYDEGEERNRGNFPPRFSGRQFPNYSSELNVNALELEDSALYLCASSPDTYEQYFGPGTRLTVT.

V usage is TRBV15 and J usage is TRBJ1-5; the D is unclear. The V and J ends lost 3 bases and 0 bases respectively, with 9 bases between them. CDR3 size: 15 residues. Germline loops: CDR1 LNHNV, CDR2 YYDKDF (reference sequence). The CDR3 DNA is TGTGCCACCAGCAGCGGGGATGATAGCAATCAGCCCCAGCATTTT. Translating it yields CATSSGDDSNQPQHF.

J is TRBJ1-5 and V is TRBV5-8; D is possibly TRBD1 (5 bases). CDR3 length: 15 residues. The ends were cut back, 4 bases at V and 0 bases at J, with 11 bases in the middle. CDR1 and CDR2 from the germline V gene are SGHTS and YDEGEE. CDR3 sequence reads: CASSARGFSNQPQHF. In nucleotides, the CDR3 is TGTGCCAGCAGCGCCCGGGGGTTTAGCAATCAGCCCCAGCATTTT.

The CDR3 reads CASSFPTNEEQYF. The CDR3 coding sequence is TGTGCCAGCAGCTTCCCGACAAACGAGGAGCAGTACTTC. This chain joins TRBV5-6 and TRBJ2-7; the D is unclear. Germline V gives CDR1 SGHDT, CDR2 YYEEEE. The CDR3 extends over 13 amino acids. V was cut by 2 bases and J by 7 bases, with 13 bases left in between.

This clone was detected a few times. The chain links TRBV19 to TRBJ1-1, with 7 bases identical to TRBD1. The length of the CDR3 is 14 residues. V lost 6 bases, J lost 4 bases, and 8 bases stayed unmatched. Germline-derived CDR1 and CDR2 are LNHDA and SQIVND (reference sequence). In nucleotides, the CDR3 is TGTGCCAGTAGAACAACAGGGGTTGGCACTGAAGCTTTCTTT. The encoded protein is CASRTTGVGTEAFF.

This clone has just a few counts. V usage is TRBV30 and J usage is TRBJ2-1, with D tentatively TRBD1 (6 bases). Germline V gene lookup returns CDR1 GTSNPN and CDR2 SVGIG (reference sequence). This CDR3 spans 12 amino acids. The germline V and J ends were trimmed by 2 bases and 8 bases, with 10 bases remaining between them. The CDR3, as DNA: TGTGCCTGGAGTACGGACAGCGATGAGCAGTTCTTC. This encodes CAWSTDSDEQFF.

V is TRBV13 and J is TRBJ1-1; D is uncertain. Trimming took off 2 bases at V and 1 base at J, with 11 bases between the two ends. The germline CDR1 and CDR2 sequences are PRHDT and FYEKMQ (reference sequence). CDR3 length: 15 residues. The CDR3: CASSLIREGNTEAFF. CDR3 coding DNA: TGTGCCAGCAGCTTAATAAGGGAGGGGAACACTGAAGCTTTCTTT.

This rearrangement joins TRBV2 to TRBJ1-2, with D uncertain. Germline V gene sequence: CDR1 SNHLY, CDR2 FYNNEI. V was trimmed by 1 base and J by 2 bases, leaving 8 bases between them. There are 14 residues in the CDR3. CDR3 nucleotides: TGTGCCAGCAGTGAAGGACGGGAGAACTATGGCTACACCTTC. Protein sequence: CASSEGRENYGYTF.

This rearrangement joins TRBV19 to TRBJ2-3, with 14 bases matching TRBD2. Germline CDR1 is LNHDA and CDR2 is SQIVND (reference sequence). Germline trimming cut 5 bases from V and 0 bases from J; bases unmatched to any gene: 1. The CDR3 runs to 16 residues. The chain's CDR3 is CASSWTSGGSTDTQYF. CDR3 DNA sequence: TGTGCCAGTAGTTGGACTAGCGGGGGGAGCACAGATACGCAGTATTTT.

The chain has TRBV14 and TRBJ1-2; TRBD1 might be the D (5 bases). This CDR3 is built from 13 residues. V was pared by 2 bases and J by 5 bases, with 9 bases between. CDR1 and CDR2 from the germline V gene are SGHDN and FVKESK. The CDR3 reads CASSQSQGYGYTF. CDR3 DNA sequence: TGTGCCAGCAGCCAATCCCAGGGTTATGGCTACACCTTC. Full variable domain (missing parts from reference TRBV14 and TRBJ1-2): EAGVTQFPSHSVIEKGQTVTLRCDPISGHDNLYWYRRVMGKEIKFLLHFVKESKQDESGMPNNRFLAERTGGTYSTLKVQPAELEDSGVYFCASSQSQGYGYTFGSGTRLTVV.

The chain carries TRBV7-9 and TRBJ2-2; 10 positions match TRBD1. Trimming at V came to 4 bases and at J to 8 bases, leaving 4 bases not matched to a gene. The CDR3 is 14 residues long. Germline V CDR1 and CDR2: SEHNR, FQNEAQ (reference sequence). CDR3 loop: CASSWDRGPGELFF. As DNA, the CDR3 is TGTGCCAGCAGCTGGGACAGGGGTCCTGGGGAGCTGTTTTTT. Full variable domain (outside the CDR3, taken from reference TRBV7-9 and TRBJ2-2): DTGVSQNPRHKITKRGQNVTFRCDPISEHNRLYWYRQTLGQGPEFLTYFQNEAQLEKSRLLSDRFSAERPKGSFSTLEIQRTEQGDSAMYLCASSWDRGPGELFFGEGSRLTVL.

J is TRBJ2-3 and V is TRBV2; 13 nucleotides line up with TRBD2. V lost 4 bases and J lost 5; bases outside the gene matches: 12. The CDR3 extends over 18 amino acids. CDR1 SNHLY and CDR2 FYNNEI come from the germline V gene. CDR3 bases: TGTGCCAGCAGTGGCGGCCGGGGACTAGCGGGGTCGAAAGATACGCAGTATTTT. As protein: CASSGGRGLAGSKDTQYF.

The CDR3 reads CASSQLHRGDTGELFF. CDR3 nucleotide sequence: TGCGCCAGCAGCCAACTACACAGGGGTGACACCGGGGAGCTGTTTTTT. This rearrangement joins TRBV4-1 to TRBJ2-2; TRBD1 agrees at 7 bases. CDR1 and CDR2 (germline): MGHRA, YSYEKL. The CDR3 is 16 amino acids. J gave up 3 bases and V 2 bases, and 6 bases lay outside the gene matches.

This clone has just one count. The chain recombines TRBV19 with TRBJ1-2; TRBD1 matches 12 bases. V shed 5 bases and J 0 bases; nucleotides not matched to a gene: 7. The CDR3 loop spans 17 amino acids. The germline V gene encodes CDR1 LNHDA and CDR2 SQIVND (reference sequence). This CDR3 reads CASSRTGQGASNYGYTF. DNA of the CDR3: TGTGCCAGTAGTCGAACGGGACAGGGGGCTTCTAACTATGGCTACACCTTC.

The rearrangement uses TRBV15 and TRBJ1-2; the D gene is possibly TRBD1 (5 bases). The CDR3 sequence is 14 residues long. V was cut by 2 bases and J by 4 bases, with 11 bases left in between. CDR1 and CDR2 (germline): LNHNV, YYDKDF (reference sequence). In DNA, the CDR3 is TGTGCCACCAGCAGACTGGTCGGGGGCTATGGCTACACCTTC. Amino acid sequence: CATSRLVGGYGYTF.

The chain links TRBV6-5 to TRBJ1-2, with D possibly being TRBD1 (6 bases). Between the trimmed V and J ends, which lost 2 bases and 3 bases, there was a span of 13 bases. The V gene's germline CDR1 is MNHEY and CDR2 SVGAGI. The CDR3 has 15 amino acids. CDR3 in amino acids: CASSYEGRGDYGYTF. The CDR3 region has the DNA TGTGCCAGCAGTTACGAGGGCAGGGGTGACTATGGCTACACCTTC.

This sequence joins TRBV27 and TRBJ2-5, with 8 bases fitting TRBD1. Germline values: CDR1 MNHEY, CDR2 SMNVEV (reference sequence). The V segment lost 2 bases and the J segment 5 bases; nucleotides outside the gene matches: 7. This CDR3 is 15 amino acids long. The CDR3 nucleotides read TGTGCCAGCAGTTTAGGGACAGGCTCTGGGGAGACCCAGTACTTC. It is translated as CASSLGTGSGETQYF.

This clone has just a few counts. V gene TRBV19 combines with J gene TRBJ1-6; no clear D gene. This CDR3 region has 15 residues. Germline loops: CDR1 LNHDA, CDR2 SQIVND (reference sequence). V lost 1 base and J 10 bases, leaving 14 bases between the germline ends. The CDR3 sequence is CASSIVSSNSSPLHF. CDR3 nucleotides: TGTGCCAGTAGTATAGTTTCTTCGAACTCCTCACCCCTCCACTTT. Filled out from reference TRBV19 and TRBJ1-6, the complete variable domain reads DGGITQSPKYLFRKEGQNVTLSCEQNLNHDAMYWYRQDPGQGLRLIYYSQIVNDFQKGDIAEGYSVSREKKESFPLTVTSAQKNPTAFYLCASSIVSSNSSPLHFGNGTRLTVT.

The chain employs TRBV27 and TRBJ1-5; D is uncertain. Per germline, CDR1 MNHEY and CDR2 SMNVEV (reference sequence). V lost 3 bases and J 4 bases, leaving 7 bases between the germline ends. The CDR3 covers 13 residues. CDR3 in DNA: TGTGCCAGCAGTTTCGGGGAGAATCAGCCCCAGCATTTT. Translation: CASSFGENQPQHF.

The chain links TRBV7-9 to TRBJ1-2; unclear D gene. Trimming stripped 0 bases from V and 0 bases from J, with 8 bases between. The germline CDR1 and CDR2 sequences are SEHNR and FQNEAQ (reference sequence). The CDR3 is 15 residues long. CDR3 loop: CASSLAGPTNYGYTF. Written as DNA, the CDR3 is TGTGCCAGCAGCTTAGCCGGTCCCACTAACTATGGCTACACCTTC.

This chain links TRBV19 with TRBJ1-2; D is undetermined. The ends were cut back, 3 bases at V and 4 bases at J, with 15 bases in the middle. The CDR3 is 15 residues long. The germline CDR1 and CDR2 sequences are LNHDA and SQIVND (reference sequence). CDR3 amino acids: CASSIFRSSAYGYTF. The CDR3 DNA sequence: TGTGCCAGTAGTATTTTCAGGTCCTCGGCCTATGGCTACACCTTC.

The chain couples TRBV6-1 to TRBJ1-1; D is ambiguous. Trimming pared 3 bases from V and 8 bases from J, leaving 10 bases between. CDR3 length: 12 residues. Per germline, CDR1 MNHNS and CDR2 SASEGT. CDR3 sequence reads: CASSEFRTEAFF. The CDR3 DNA reads as TGTGCCAGCAGTGAGTTCCGAACAGAAGCTTTCTTT.